One and the same sample provided the 4 T cell receptor beta chains below, sequenced in a study of OX40 agonist ivuxolimab in advanced cancers. Assay: immunoSEQ multiplex PCR; the TCRdb copy retains only in-frame clones and omits some. The sample has about 160,000 clones, roughly 94% seen once; the top ten hold around 0.33%. The sequenced sample was CD4+ or CD8+ T cells sorted from blood, obtained in a trial of the OX40 agonist ivuxolimab. The source of these receptors is an adult with an advanced solid tumor such as melanoma, head and neck, liver or kidney cancer.

The chain is built from TRBV29-1 and TRBJ2-7; D tentatively reads TRBD1 or TRBD2 (6 bases each). CDR3 length: 13 amino acids. The V end was cut by 3 bases, the J end by 9 bases, with 18 bases between. CDR1 and CDR2 (germline): SQVTM, ANQGSEA. The chain's CDR3 is CSVEGTGGGVQYF. CDR3 nucleotides: TGCAGCGTTGAGGGGACTGGGGGCGGTGTGCAGTACTTC.

This clone has only one observation. The V and J genes are TRBV4-1 and TRBJ2-5, with D unresolved. This CDR3 spans 12 amino acids. V gave up 1 base and J gave up 3 bases, with 3 bases separating them. Germline assignment: CDR1 MGHRA and CDR2 YSYEKL. The DNA of the CDR3 is TGCGCCAGCAGCCAAGTGGAAGAGACCCAGTACTTC. Amino acid sequence: CASSQVEETQYF.

This chain connects TRBV6-5 to TRBJ2-4, with unresolved D. Per the germline V gene, CDR1 is MNHEY and CDR2 is SVGAGI. With 0 bases removed from V and 10 bases from J, the gap between germline ends came to 13 bases. This CDR3 is built from 14 residues. The CDR3 DNA reads TGTGCCAGCAGTTACTCGGGCCTAAGCCCAATTCAGTACTTC. Translating it yields CASSYSGLSPIQYF.

The chain joins TRBV7-9 to TRBJ2-1, with D possibly being TRBD2 (6 bases). V was pared by 7 bases and J by 6 bases, with 19 bases between. The CDR3 has 15 amino acids. The V gene's germline CDR1 is SEHNR and CDR2 FQNEAQ (reference sequence). The CDR3 DNA sequence: TGTGCCAGCAACCCGAATCTAGCGATCCTCAATGAGCAGTTCTTC. It codes for CASNPNLAILNEQFF.